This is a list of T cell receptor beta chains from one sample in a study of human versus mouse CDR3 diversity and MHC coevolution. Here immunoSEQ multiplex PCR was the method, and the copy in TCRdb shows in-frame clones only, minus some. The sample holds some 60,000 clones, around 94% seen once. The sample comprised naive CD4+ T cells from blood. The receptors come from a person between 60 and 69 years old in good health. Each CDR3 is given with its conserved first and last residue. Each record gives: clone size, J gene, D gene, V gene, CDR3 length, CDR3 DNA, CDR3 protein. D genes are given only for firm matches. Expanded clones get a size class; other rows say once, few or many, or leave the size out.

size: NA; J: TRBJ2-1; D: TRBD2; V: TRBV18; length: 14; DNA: TGTGCCAGCTCACCAAGCGGGGAATACAATGAGCAGTTCTTC; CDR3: CASSPSGEYNEQFF
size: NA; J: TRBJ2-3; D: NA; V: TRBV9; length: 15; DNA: TGTGCCAGCAGCGTCTTAGCGGCAGGTACAGATACGCAGTATTTT; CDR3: CASSVLAAGTDTQYF
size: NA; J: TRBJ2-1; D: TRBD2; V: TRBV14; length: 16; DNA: TGTGCCAGCAGCCGGGGATCGGGACTAGCTAGTGGTGAGCAGTTCTTC; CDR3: CASSRGSGLASGEQFF
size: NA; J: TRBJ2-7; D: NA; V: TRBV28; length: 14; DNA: TGTGCCAGCAGTTTGGCTAGCGACTACTACGAGCAGTACTTC; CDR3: CASSLASDYYEQYF
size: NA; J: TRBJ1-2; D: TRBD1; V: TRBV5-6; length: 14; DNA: TGTGCCAGCAGCACCCGACAGGGGGCAACTGGCTACACCTTC; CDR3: CASSTRQGATGYTF
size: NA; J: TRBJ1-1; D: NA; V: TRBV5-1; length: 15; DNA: TGCGCCAGCAGCTTATCCCCCGGGAGGAACACTGAAGCTTTCTTT; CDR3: CASSLSPGRNTEAFF
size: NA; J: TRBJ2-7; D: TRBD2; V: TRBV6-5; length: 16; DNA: TGTGCCAGCAGTTACACCGGACTAGCGGGAACCTACGAGCAGTACTTC; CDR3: CASSYTGLAGTYEQYF
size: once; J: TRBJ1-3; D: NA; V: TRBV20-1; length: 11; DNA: TGCAGGGCCCACTCTGGAAACACCATATATTTT; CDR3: CRAHSGNTIYF
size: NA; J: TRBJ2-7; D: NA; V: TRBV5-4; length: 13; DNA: TGTGCCAGCAGCTTGAAGGAGTCCTACGAGCAGTACTTC; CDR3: CASSLKESYEQYF
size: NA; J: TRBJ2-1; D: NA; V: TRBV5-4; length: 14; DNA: TGTGCCAGCAGCTCCCGGAGGAGGGCCAATGAGCAGTTCTTC; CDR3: CASSSRRRANEQFF
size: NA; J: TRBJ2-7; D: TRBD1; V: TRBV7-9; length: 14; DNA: TGTGCCAGCAGCTCCTGGACAGGGGTGGGCGAGCAGTACTTC; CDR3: CASSSWTGVGEQYF
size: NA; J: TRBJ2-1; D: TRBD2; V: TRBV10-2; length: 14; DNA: TGCGCCAGCAGTGGGACCGGGGGGACCAATGAGCAGTTCTTC; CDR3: CASSGTGGTNEQFF
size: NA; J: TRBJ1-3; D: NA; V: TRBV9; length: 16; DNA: TGTGCCAGCAGCGTAGACGCTGGCAGGGCTGGAAACACCATATATTTT; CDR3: CASSVDAGRAGNTIYF
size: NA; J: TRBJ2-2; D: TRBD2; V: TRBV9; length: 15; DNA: TGTGCCAGCAGCGTAGACAGCGGGAGGTCCGGGGAGCTGTTTTTT; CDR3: CASSVDSGRSGELFF
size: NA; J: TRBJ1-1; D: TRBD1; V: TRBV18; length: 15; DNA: TGTGCCAGCTCACCAGGGACAGGGTCGGACACTGAAGCTTTCTTT; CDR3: CASSPGTGSDTEAFF
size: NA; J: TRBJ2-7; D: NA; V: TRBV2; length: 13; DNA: TGTGCCAGCAGTGAAGCGCTCCCCGGCGAGCAGTACTTC; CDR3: CASSEALPGEQYF
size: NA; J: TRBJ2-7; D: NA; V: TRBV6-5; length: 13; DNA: TGTGCCAGCAGCGAAGGCGCCCAGGTCGAGCAGTACTTC; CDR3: CASSEGAQVEQYF
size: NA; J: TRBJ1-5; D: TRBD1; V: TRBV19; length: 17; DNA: TGTGCCAGTAGTTCCGCTCTCAGGGGGCAGGGCAATCAGCCCCAGCATTTT; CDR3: CASSSALRGQGNQPQHF
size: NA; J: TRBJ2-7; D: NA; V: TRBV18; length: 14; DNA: TGTGCCAGCTCACCACAGGGGAACTCCTACGAGCAGTACTTC; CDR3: CASSPQGNSYEQYF
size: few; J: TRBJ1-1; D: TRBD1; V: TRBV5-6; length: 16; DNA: TGTGCCAGCAGCTCGCGCGGGACAGGACCGAACACTGAAGCTTTCTTT; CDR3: CASSSRGTGPNTEAFF
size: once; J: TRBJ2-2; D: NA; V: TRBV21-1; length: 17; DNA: TGTGCCAGCAGCCCCCGTGGACAGTTTTCGAACACCGGGGAGCTGTTTTTT; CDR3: CASSPRGQFSNTGELFF
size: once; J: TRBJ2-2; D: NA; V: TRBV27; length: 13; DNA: TGTGCCAGCAGTTTATGGGGGCCCGGGGAGCTGTTTTTT; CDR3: CASSLWGPGELFF
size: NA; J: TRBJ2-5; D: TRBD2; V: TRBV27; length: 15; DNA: TGTGCCAGCAGTTTAAGCGGGAGGCGAGAGAAGACCCAGTACTTC; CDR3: CASSLSGRREKTQYF
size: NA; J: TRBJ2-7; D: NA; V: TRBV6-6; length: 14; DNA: TGTGCCAGCAGTTACCCGGGACAATCCTACGAGCAGTACTTC; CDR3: CASSYPGQSYEQYF
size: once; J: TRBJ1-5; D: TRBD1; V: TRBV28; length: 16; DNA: TGTGCCAGCAGTCGCGGGACAGGACGATTTAATCAGCCCCAGCATTTT; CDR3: CASSRGTGRFNQPQHF
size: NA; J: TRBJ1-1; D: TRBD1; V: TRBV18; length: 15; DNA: TGTGCCAGCTCACCGGGGTGGACAGGAGGCACTGAAGCTTTCTTT; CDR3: CASSPGWTGGTEAFF
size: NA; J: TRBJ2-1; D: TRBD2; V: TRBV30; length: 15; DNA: TGTGCCTGGAGTCCCGGACTAGGGAGCTACAATGAGCAGTTCTTC; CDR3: CAWSPGLGSYNEQFF
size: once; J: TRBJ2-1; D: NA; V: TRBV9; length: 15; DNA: TGTGCCAGCAGCGTTCATGGGGGCGACTACAATGAGCAGTTCTTC; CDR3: CASSVHGGDYNEQFF
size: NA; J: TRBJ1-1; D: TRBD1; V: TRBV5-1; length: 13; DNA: TGCGCCAGCAGCGGGATACAGGGGACTGAAGCTTTCTTT; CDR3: CASSGIQGTEAFF
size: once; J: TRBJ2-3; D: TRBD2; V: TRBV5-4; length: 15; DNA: TGTGCCAGCAGCGAACTAGCGGGAGCTTCGAATACGCAGTATTTT; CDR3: CASSELAGASNTQYF
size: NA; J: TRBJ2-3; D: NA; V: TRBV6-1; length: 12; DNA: TGTGCCAGCATGGCCCGTACCGATACGCAGTATTTT; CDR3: CASMARTDTQYF
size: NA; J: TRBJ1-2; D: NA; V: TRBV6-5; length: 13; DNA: TGTGCCAGCAGTCAAAGGACAGTGTATGGCTACACCTTC; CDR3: CASSQRTVYGYTF
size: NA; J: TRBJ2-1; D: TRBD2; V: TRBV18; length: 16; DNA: TGTGCCAGCGGACCTAGCGGGAGGAGCTCCTACAATGAGCAGTTCTTC; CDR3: CASGPSGRSSYNEQFF
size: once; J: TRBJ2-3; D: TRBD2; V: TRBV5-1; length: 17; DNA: TGCGCCAGCAGCCCACGACTAGCGGGAGGGAGGACAGATACGCAGTATTTT; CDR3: CASSPRLAGGRTDTQYF
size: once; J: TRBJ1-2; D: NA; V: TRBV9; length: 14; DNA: TGTGCCAGCAGGACCCCGGGGGAAGGCTATGGCTACACCTTC; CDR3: CASRTPGEGYGYTF
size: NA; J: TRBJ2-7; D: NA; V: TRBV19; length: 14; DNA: TGTGCCAGTAGTGCTTCCGGAGACTCCTACGAGCAGTACTTC; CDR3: CASSASGDSYEQYF
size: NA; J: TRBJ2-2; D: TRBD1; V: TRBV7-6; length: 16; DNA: TGTGCCAGCAGCCCCCCGGGACAGGGGTTCACCGGGGAGCTGTTTTTT; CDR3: CASSPPGQGFTGELFF
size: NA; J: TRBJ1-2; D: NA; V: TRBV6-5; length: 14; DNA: TGTGCCAGCAGTTATGGAGGGGTCCAATATGGCTACACCTTC; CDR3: CASSYGGVQYGYTF
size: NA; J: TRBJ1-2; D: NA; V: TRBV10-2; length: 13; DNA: TGCGCCAGCAGTGAGTCGGGAGGCTATGGCTACACCTTC; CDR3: CASSESGGYGYTF
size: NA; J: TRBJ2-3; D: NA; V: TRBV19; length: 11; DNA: TGTGCCAGCCGAGGAGGAGATACGCAGTATTTT; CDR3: CASRGGDTQYF
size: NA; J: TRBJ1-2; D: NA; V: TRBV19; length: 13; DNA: TGTGCCAGTAGTATAGTCGGGTTGGATGGCTACACCTTC; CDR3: CASSIVGLDGYTF
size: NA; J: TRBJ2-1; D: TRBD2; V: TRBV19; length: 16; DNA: TGTGCCAGTAGTTCCACGGTTAGAAGCGGGGGAAATGAGCAGTTCTTC; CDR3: CASSSTVRSGGNEQFF
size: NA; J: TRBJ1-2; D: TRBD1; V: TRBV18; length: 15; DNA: TGTGCCAGCTCTCCCGAGCAGGGGGCCCCCTATGGCTACACCTTC; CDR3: CASSPEQGAPYGYTF
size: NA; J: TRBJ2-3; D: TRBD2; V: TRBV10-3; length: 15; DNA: TGTGCCATCAGTGCCCTAGCGGTCAGCACAGATACGCAGTATTTT; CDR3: CAISALAVSTDTQYF
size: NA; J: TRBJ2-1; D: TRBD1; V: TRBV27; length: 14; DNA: TGTGCCAGCAGTTGGGACAGGAGTTACGGTGAGCAGTTCTTC; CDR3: CASSWDRSYGEQFF
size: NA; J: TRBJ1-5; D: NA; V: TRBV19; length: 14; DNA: TGTGCCAGTAGAGAACAGGGTAACAATCAGCCCCAGCATTTT; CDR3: CASREQGNNQPQHF
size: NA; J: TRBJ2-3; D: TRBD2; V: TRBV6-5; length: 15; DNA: TGTGCCAGCGGACCTAGCGGGAGGGCCACAGATACGCAGTATTTT; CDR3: CASGPSGRATDTQYF
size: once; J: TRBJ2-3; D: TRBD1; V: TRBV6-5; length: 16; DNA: TGTGCCAGCAGTTACTCAAGGGACAGTTTCACAGATACGCAGTATTTT; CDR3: CASSYSRDSFTDTQYF
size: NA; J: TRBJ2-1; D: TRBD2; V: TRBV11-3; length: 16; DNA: TGTGCCAGCAGCTTATCCGGGACTAGCGTATACAATGAGCAGTTCTTC; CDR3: CASSLSGTSVYNEQFF
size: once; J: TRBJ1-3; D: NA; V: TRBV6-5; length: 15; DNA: TGTGCCAGCAGCGGAGGGGGGGCTAGTAGAAACACCATATATTTT; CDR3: CASSGGGASRNTIYF
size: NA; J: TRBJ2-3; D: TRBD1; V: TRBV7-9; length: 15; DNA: TGTGCCAGCACCCAGACAGGGGGAGGCACAGATACGCAGTATTTT; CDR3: CASTQTGGGTDTQYF
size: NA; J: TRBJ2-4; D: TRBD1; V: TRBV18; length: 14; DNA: TGTGCCAGCTCACCACCGGGACAGCAAAACATTCAGTACTTC; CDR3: CASSPPGQQNIQYF